The 18 T cell receptor beta chains given below trace back to one sample, sequenced in a study of T cell repertoires in cytomegalovirus infection. Antigens of these TCRs are unknown. TCRdb processed the reads anew with MiXCR; each CDR3 protein has one entry. The sample consists of some 270,000 distinct CDR3 sequences, 22% of them appearing once. This specimen consisted of cultured PBMCs, obtained from culture after CMV antigen stimulation. These receptors were taken from a human donor in good health (CMV status not recorded). Some clones in this sample may be carry-over from other donors' samples.

This chain links TRBV6-2 or TRBV6-3 with TRBJ1-5, with a weak D call TRBD1 (5 bases). Germline CDR1 reads MNHEY; CDR2 reads SVGEGT. Trimming shortened V by 1 base and J by 3 bases, and 16 bases separated the two germline ends. CDR3 length: 17 amino acids. The CDR3 coding sequence is TGTGCCAGCAGTTACTTGACCGGAAAAGGGGACAATCAGCCCCAGCATTTT. This translates into CASSYLTGKGDNQPQHF.

In its sample, this clonotype was seen a few times. This sequence joins TRBV7-2 and TRBJ2-2; 9 bases fit TRBD2. The germline V gene has CDR1 SGHTA and CDR2 FQGNSA. V shed 1 base and J 2 bases; nucleotides not matched to a gene: 11. CDR3 length: 19 residues. DNA of the CDR3: TGTGCCAGCAGCTTAGGCCTCTGGAGCGGGAGGTTCAACACCGGGGAGCTGTTTTTT. Translating gives CASSLGLWSGRFNTGELFF.

Here the CDR3 DNA reads TGTGCCAGCAGTGACACCGGGACAGGCGGTCAGCCCCAGCATTTT. Amino acids: CASSDTGTGGQPQHF. This chain uses TRBV12-3 or TRBV12-4 with TRBJ1-5, with TRBD1 matching over 8 bases. CDR3 size: 15 residues. Losses at the gene ends were 5 bases for V and 6 bases for J; bases not matched to a gene: 9.

This clonotype has a count of ten or more. The chain is built from TRBV7-9 and TRBJ2-1; D possibly corresponds to TRBD2 (6 bases). Germline loops: CDR1 SEHNR, CDR2 FQNEAQ (reference sequence). The CDR3 is made up of 11 amino acids. The V gene lost 6 bases and the J gene lost 9 bases, with 9 bases spanning the gap. This CDR3 reads CASSFSGEQFF. Here the CDR3 DNA reads TGTGCCAGCAGTTTTAGCGGTGAGCAGTTCTTC. The full variable domain, rest sourced from reference TRBV7-9 and TRBJ2-1, is DTGVSQNPRHKITKRGQNVTFRCDPISEHNRLYWYRQTLGQGPEFLTYFQNEAQLEKSRLLSDRFSAERPKGSFSTLEIQRTEQGDSAMYLCASSFSGEQFFGPGTRLTVL.

This clonotype showed up just a few times. The CDR3 region has the DNA TGTGCCAGTAGGACTAGCGGGACCTCTGGGGCCAACGTCCTGACTTTC. Translating it yields CASRTSGTSGANVLTF. The V gene is TRBV19, the J gene TRBJ2-6; 11 bases align to TRBD2. The J segment lost 0 bases and the V segment lost 6 bases, leaving 1 base of the junction unmatched. CDR3 size: 16 residues. Germline V lookup: CDR1 LNHDA, CDR2 SQIVND (reference sequence).

This clonotype appeared a few times. The genes are TRBV7-9 and TRBJ2-1; D gene unclear. The germline V and J ends were trimmed by 4 bases and 9 bases, with 25 bases remaining between them. Per the germline V gene, CDR1 is SEHNR and CDR2 is FQNEAQ (reference sequence). CDR3 length: 17 amino acids. This CDR3 reads CASSSLGGQGGVREQFF. The CDR3 DNA sequence: TGTGCCAGCAGCTCCCTGGGTGGCCAAGGCGGTGTGCGTGAGCAGTTCTTC. Full variable domain (missing parts from reference TRBV7-9 and TRBJ2-1): DTGVSQNPRHKITKRGQNVTFRCDPISEHNRLYWYRQTLGQGPEFLTYFQNEAQLEKSRLLSDRFSAERPKGSFSTLEIQRTEQGDSAMYLCASSSLGGQGGVREQFFGPGTRLTVL.

This clonotype was seen a few times. The V gene is TRBV5-5, the J gene TRBJ2-3, with no clear D. Trimming took 5 bases from V and 1 from J, leaving 5 bases between them. The CDR3 loop spans 12 amino acids. The V gene's germline CDR1 is SGHKS and CDR2 YYEKEE (reference sequence). The CDR3 DNA sequence: TGTGCCAGCAGAGCCCGCACAGATACGCAGTATTTT. This sequence encodes CASRARTDTQYF.

This clonotype has at least ten counts. The chain employs TRBV7-9 and TRBJ2-1; 13 nucleotides line up with TRBD2. V was pared by 4 bases and J by 4 bases, with 1 base of the junction left unmatched. The CDR3 extends over 15 amino acids. From germline, CDR1 is SEHNR and CDR2 FQNEAQ (reference sequence). The CDR3 region has the DNA TGTGCCAGCAGCTCGGGACTAGCGGGATACAATGAGCAGTTCTTC. Protein product: CASSSGLAGYNEQFF.

This clonotype was seen only once. The CDR3: CASSELSESYEQYF. Written as DNA, the CDR3 is TGTGCCAGCAGTGAACTGTCAGAATCCTACGAGCAGTACTTC. The chain combines TRBV2 with TRBJ2-7; D gene ambiguous. This CDR3 contains 14 residues. Germline lookup yields CDR1 SNHLY and CDR2 FYNNEI. Trimming removed 2 bases from V and 1 base from J, with 9 bases in between.

This chain uses TRBV5-6 with TRBJ2-4; the D gene is possibly TRBD1 (6 bases). V was trimmed by 4 bases and J by 9 bases, leaving 17 bases between them. The germline gives CDR1 SGHDT, CDR2 YYEEEE. CDR3 size: 14 residues. In DNA form, the CDR3 reads TGTGCCAGCAGCCTCCCTATTGTGGGGGCCATTCAGTACTTC. Protein: CASSLPIVGAIQYF.

This clonotype was seen ten or more times. The rearrangement links TRBV7-2 to TRBJ2-1, with D possibly matching TRBD1 (5 bases). With 1 base removed from V and 4 bases from J, the gap between germline ends came to 8 bases. Germline CDR1 SGHTA, CDR2 FQGNSA. CDR3 length: 14 amino acids. CDR3 coding DNA: TGTGCCAGCAGCTTAGGACAGAAATACAATGAGCAGTTCTTC. It encodes CASSLGQKYNEQFF.

Many counts were recorded for this clonotype. This sequence joins TRBV7-3 and TRBJ2-7; weak D call: TRBD2 (6 bases). This CDR3 contains 14 residues. Germline V gene lookup returns CDR1 SGHTA and CDR2 FQGTGA. Trimming cost V 2 bases and J 7 bases, with 15 bases left between them. CDR3 coding DNA: TGTGCCAGCAGCTTAGGGTCGGGAGTATCGGAGCAGTACTTC. Its translation: CASSLGSGVSEQYF. Full variable domain (missing parts from reference TRBV7-3 and TRBJ2-7): GAGVSQTPSNKVTEKGKYVELRCDPISGHTALYWYRQSLGQGPEFLIYFQGTGAADDSGLPNDRFFAVRPEGSVSTLKIQRTERGDSAVYLCASSLGSGVSEQYFGPGTRLTVT.

The rearrangement joins TRBV11-2 to TRBJ1-4; 9 bases match TRBD1. V lost 5 bases, J lost 5 bases, and 12 bases stayed unmatched. Germline loops: CDR1 SGHAT, CDR2 FQNNGV. The CDR3 runs to 17 residues. CDR3 DNA sequence: TGTGCCAGCAGCCGGAGTCGGACAGGGGCGAACAATGAAAAACTGTTTTTT. This encodes CASSRSRTGANNEKLFF.

This clonotype was seen a few times. The V gene is TRBV24-1, the J gene TRBJ1-5; D is undetermined. Per the germline V gene, CDR1 is KGHDR and CDR2 is SFDVKD. V lost 4 bases and J 6 bases, leaving 9 bases between the germline ends. CDR3 size: 13 residues. This chain's CDR3 is CATSDSDVQPQHF. Written as DNA, the CDR3 is TGTGCCACCAGTGACTCGGATGTTCAGCCCCAGCATTTT.

J is TRBJ2-1 and V is TRBV27; TRBD2 matches at 10 bases. Losses at the gene ends were 5 bases for V and 7 bases for J; bases not matched to a gene: 5. CDR1 and CDR2 from the germline V gene are MNHEY and SMNVEV (reference sequence). The CDR3 consists of 14 residues. CDR3 nucleotide sequence: TGTGCCAGCAGTGACAGCGGGAGGGTGAATGAGCAGTTCTTC. Its protein is CASSDSGRVNEQFF.

This clonotype was detected many times. The V call is TRBV7-8, the J call TRBJ2-1; TRBD2 matches 9 bases. The CDR3 is 15 amino acids. Per germline, CDR1 SGHVS and CDR2 FQNEAQ. With 1 base clipped from V and 5 bases from J, the junction kept 3 bases outside the gene matches. The CDR3 nucleotides are TGTGCCAGCAGCTTAGGACTAGCGGAGAACAATGAGCAGTTCTTC. It yields the protein CASSLGLAENNEQFF. The full variable domain, its missing parts supplied by reference TRBV7-8 and TRBJ2-1, is GAGVSQSPRYKVAKRGQDVALRCDPISGHVSLFWYQQALGQGPEFLTYFQNEAQLDKSGLPSDRFFAERPEGSVSTLKIQRTQQEDSAVYLCASSLGLAENNEQFFGPGTRLTVL.

The chain has TRBV29-1 and TRBJ2-2; D is unclear. V dropped 2 bases and J dropped 1 base, with 8 bases sitting between them. The CDR3 spans 14 residues. The germline CDR1 and CDR2 sequences are SQVTM and ANQGSEA. The CDR3 sequence is CSVERWMNTGELFF. The CDR3 coding sequence is TGCAGCGTTGAACGTTGGATGAACACCGGGGAGCTGTTTTTT.

The sample holds many counts of this clonotype. The gene calls are TRBV11-3 and TRBJ2-4; TRBD2 might be the D (6 bases). Deletions cut 5 bases from V and 2 bases from J, with 13 bases between. Germline CDR1 is SGHNT and CDR2 is YENEEA. The CDR3 runs to 15 residues. CDR3: CASSPGGLTKNIQYF. In DNA form, the CDR3 reads TGTGCCAGCAGCCCCGGAGGGCTTACCAAAAACATTCAGTACTTC.